This TCR beta chain was sequenced in a study of beta chain features in type 1 diabetes. General study results and limits: For type 1 diabetes patients, VDJ junctions showed fewer insertions and more deletions.

The whole isolated RNA underwent reverse transcription, so sequencing captured expressed TCRB transcripts. The table came from immunoSEQ multiplex PCR; TCRdb's copy has only in-frame clones and leaves some out. The data show about 59,000 clones, with about three fifths seen just once and over 2% held by the top ten. With respect to this clone: The antigen is not known.

Central memory, naive, regulatory and stem cell-like memory CD4+ cells were sorted by CD45RO/CCR7/CD25/CD127/CD95/CD27. The sequenced material came from Tregs from blood. This TCR was recovered from a young woman in good health.

The CDR3 nucleotides are TGTGCCAGCAGCTTAGAGCTGGGCCCCGCCGAGACCCAGTACTTC. It translates to CASSLELGPAETQYF. This chain connects TRBV11-3 to TRBJ2-5; D is unclear. V lost 0 bases and J 5 bases, leaving 13 bases between the germline ends. This CDR3 spans 15 amino acids. Germline V CDR1 and CDR2: SGHNT, YENEEA.